Listed here are 16 T cell receptor beta chains from one sample, sequenced in a study of blood T cell repertoires in COVID-19. Produced via immunoSEQ multiplex PCR; TCRdb's table is partial and in-frame only. The table shows hundreds of thousands of clones, with about 83% occurring only once. Sequencing was carried out using peripheral blood. Receptors originate from a woman in her thirties with COVID-19, enrolled during active disease.

This chain uses TRBV5-5 with TRBJ1-4; perhaps TRBD1 as D (6 bases). CDR1 is SGHKS, CDR2 YYEKEE, per germline (reference sequence). The CDR3 runs 16 residues. V dropped 0 bases and J dropped 4 bases, with 13 bases sitting between them. In DNA, the CDR3 is TGTGCCAGCAGCTTGGCACAGGGTGAGGGTAATGAAAAACTGTTTTTT. Amino acids: CASSLAQGEGNEKLFF.

The rearrangement links TRBV6-5 to TRBJ1-2, with D uncertain. CDR3 length: 14 amino acids. The ends were cut back, 4 bases at V and 3 bases at J, with 12 bases in the middle. Germline V gene lookup returns CDR1 MNHEY and CDR2 SVGAGI. CDR3 amino acids: CASSLNGGDYGYTF. The DNA of the CDR3 is TGTGCCAGCAGTTTGAACGGCGGTGACTATGGCTACACCTTC.

The chain carries TRBV11-2 and TRBJ2-1, with 9 bases lining up with TRBD1. Germline CDR1 is SGHAT and CDR2 is FQNNGV. The J segment lost 6 bases and the V segment lost 3 bases, leaving 6 bases of the junction unmatched. The CDR3 consists of 15 residues. In DNA, the CDR3 is TGTGCCAGCAGCTTGGAAGGGACAGGGCTCAATGAGCAGTTCTTC. Translation: CASSLEGTGLNEQFF.

This chain uses TRBV7-3 with TRBJ2-5; D unresolved. The CDR3 sequence is 12 residues long. Trimming took 1 base from V and 4 from J, leaving 4 bases between them. Germline V gene sequence: CDR1 SGHTA, CDR2 FQGTGA. The CDR3 DNA sequence: TGTGCCAGCAGCTTAAACACAGAGACCCAGTACTTC. Residues: CASSLNTETQYF.

The chain carries TRBV2 and TRBJ2-7; 10 bases match TRBD1. Germline assignment: CDR1 SNHLY and CDR2 FYNNEI. V lost 4 bases to trimming and J lost 3 bases; unmatched junction nucleotides: 0. The CDR3 has 13 amino acids. The CDR3: CASSGDRGYEQYF. In nucleotides, the CDR3 is TGTGCCAGCAGTGGGGACAGGGGCTACGAGCAGTACTTC.

This clone was recorded once. The chain combines TRBV7-8 with TRBJ2-5; TRBD2 aligns across 10 bases. This CDR3 region has 15 residues. Looked up from germline, CDR1 is SGHVS and CDR2 is FQNEAQ. The J segment lost 6 bases and the V segment lost 1 base, leaving 5 bases of the junction unmatched. The CDR3 DNA follows: TGTGCCAGCAGCTTAGTGAGCGGGGGGGCGCAGACCCAGTACTTC. Amino acid sequence: CASSLVSGGAQTQYF.

The gene calls are TRBV19 and TRBJ1-5, with D possibly TRBD1 on 6 matching bases. V lost 6 bases to trimming and J lost 2 bases, with 20 bases between them. Germline-derived CDR1 and CDR2 are LNHDA and SQIVND (reference sequence). The CDR3 covers 17 residues. The CDR3 sequence: CASRGRGIFQGNQPQHF. The CDR3 DNA follows: TGTGCCAGTAGGGGCAGGGGTATATTCCAGGGCAATCAGCCCCAGCATTTT.

The rearrangement uses TRBV5-1 and TRBJ1-2, with 7 bases that match TRBD1. Looked up from germline, CDR1 is SGHRS and CDR2 is YFSETQ. V shed 0 bases and J 5 bases; nucleotides not matched to a gene: 4. CDR3 length equals 14 residues. CDR3 in DNA: TGCGCCAGCAGCTTGGAAGGGGGCGGATATGGCTACACCTTC. Its protein product is CASSLEGGGYGYTF.

The chain employs TRBV5-1 and TRBJ2-1; 7 nucleotides align to TRBD2. With 4 bases clipped from V and 4 bases from J, the junction kept 8 bases outside the gene matches. Germline V gives CDR1 SGHRS, CDR2 YFSETQ. There are 15 residues in the CDR3. The CDR3 DNA reads TGCGCCAGCAGCCTGAACCTAGCGGCGTACAATGAGCAGTTCTTC. It translates to CASSLNLAAYNEQFF. The full variable domain, rest sourced from reference TRBV5-1 and TRBJ2-1, is KAGVTQTPRYLIKTRGQQVTLSCSPISGHRSVSWYQQTPGQGLQFLFEYFSETQRNKGNFPGRFSGRQFSNSRSEMNVSTLELGDSALYLCASSLNLAAYNEQFFGPGTRLTVL.

This clone was observed a handful of times. The chain couples TRBV14 to TRBJ1-2; a weak D match, TRBD1 (6 bases). The CDR3 length is 13 residues. The V gene's germline CDR1 is SGHDN and CDR2 FVKESK. V lost 5 bases and J 4 bases, leaving 11 bases between the germline ends. The CDR3 sequence is CASSVGGGYGYTF. The DNA of the CDR3 is TGTGCCAGCAGCGTTGGGGGCGGCTATGGCTACACCTTC.

The chain combines TRBV5-1 with TRBJ2-7; 8 nucleotides line up with TRBD2. V shed 5 bases, J shed 0 bases, and the junction held 10 bases outside the gene matches. Germline V CDR1 and CDR2: SGHRS, YFSETQ. The CDR3 extends over 16 amino acids. DNA for the CDR3: TGCGCCAGCAGGTTTACTAGCGGATTACGCTCCTACGAGCAGTACTTC. Protein product: CASRFTSGLRSYEQYF. Full variable domain (rest looked up from reference TRBV5-1 and TRBJ2-7): KAGVTQTPRYLIKTRGQQVTLSCSPISGHRSVSWYQQTPGQGLQFLFEYFSETQRNKGNFPGRFSGRQFSNSRSEMNVSTLELGDSALYLCASRFTSGLRSYEQYFGPGTRLTVT.

This clone was recorded a few times. V gene TRBV3-1 (or the pseudogene TRBV3-2) combines with J gene TRBJ1-2; TRBD1 is a possible D gene (6 bases). CDR1 LGHDT and CDR2 YNNKEL come from the germline V gene (reference sequence). There are 14 residues in the CDR3. Between the trimmed V and J ends, which lost 1 base and 6 bases, there was a span of 12 bases. CDR3 DNA: TGTGCCAGCAGCCAAGCCGGGACACAAAATGGCTACACCTTC. Translating gives CASSQAGTQNGYTF.

V and J are TRBV20-1 and TRBJ2-3; D uncertain. The CDR3 totals 15 residues. Germline CDR1 reads DFQATT; CDR2 reads SNEGSKA (reference sequence). Trimming stripped 3 bases from V and 0 bases from J, with 13 bases between. Here the CDR3 reads CSASSVAVSTDTQYF. For the CDR3, the DNA is TGCAGTGCTAGTTCAGTGGCGGTTAGCACAGATACGCAGTATTTT.

The chain joins TRBV19 to TRBJ1-5, with 9 bases lining up with TRBD1. V gave up 2 bases and J gave up 2 bases; unmatched junction bases: 4. CDR3 length: 16 amino acids. CDR1 and CDR2 from the germline V gene are LNHDA and SQIVND (reference sequence). As DNA, the CDR3 is TGTGCCAGTAGTATAAGACAGGGGGACGGCAATCAGCCCCAGCATTTT. Translating it yields CASSIRQGDGNQPQHF. Based on the CDR3 plus reference TRBV19 and TRBJ1-5, the full variable domain is DGGITQSPKYLFRKEGQNVTLSCEQNLNHDAMYWYRQDPGQGLRLIYYSQIVNDFQKGDIAEGYSVSREKKESFPLTVTSAQKNPTAFYLCASSIRQGDGNQPQHFGDGTRLSIL.

V usage is TRBV7-3 and J usage is TRBJ2-7; 7 bases are a match to TRBD2. CDR3 size: 13 residues. V lost 2 bases, J lost 7 bases, and 5 bases stayed unmatched. CDR1 is SGHTA, CDR2 FQGTGA, per germline. This CDR3 reads CASSLPDGGEQYF. The CDR3 DNA is TGTGCCAGCAGCTTACCCGACGGGGGGGAGCAGTACTTC.

The chain has TRBV5-4 and TRBJ2-5; 11 bases align to TRBD2. Germline V gene sequence: CDR1 SGHNT, CDR2 YYREEE (reference sequence). V lost 4 bases, J lost 2 bases, and 7 bases stayed unmatched. The CDR3 loop spans 16 amino acids. The CDR3 is CASSAGTSGIQETQYF. CDR3 nucleotide sequence: TGTGCCAGCAGCGCTGGGACTAGCGGAATTCAAGAGACCCAGTACTTC. Together with reference TRBV5-4 and TRBJ2-5, the CDR3 gives the full variable domain: ETGVTQSPTHLIKTRGQQVTLRCSSQSGHNTVSWYQQALGQGPQFIFQYYREEENGRGNFPPRFSGLQFPNYSSELNVNALELDDSALYLCASSAGTSGIQETQYFGPGTRLLVL.